This entry lists 10 T cell receptor beta chains sequenced from one sample in a study of technical replicates of blood from a handful of donors. Produced via immunoSEQ multiplex PCR; TCRdb's table is partial and in-frame only. The sample lists 14,000 or so clones; just under 85% were seen once. The sample comprised PBMCs. All receptors derive from a human donor in good health.

The chain employs TRBV28 and TRBJ2-2, with no clear D. The CDR3 is 15 amino acids. V was clipped by 2 bases and J by 4 bases, with 11 bases between them. Germline V gene sequence: CDR1 MDHEN, CDR2 SYDVKM. This CDR3 is CASSLGRPGTGELFF. Written as DNA, the CDR3 is TGTGCCAGCAGTTTAGGCCGACCGGGCACCGGGGAGCTGTTTTTT.

V gene TRBV5-4 combines with J gene TRBJ2-5; TRBD2 matches 10 bases. The CDR3 covers 14 residues. Germline V gene lookup returns CDR1 SGHNT and CDR2 YYREEE (reference sequence). J lost 2 bases, V lost 3 bases, and 1 base had no gene match. CDR3 loop: CASSSGLAQETQYF. The CDR3 nucleotides are TGTGCCAGCAGCTCGGGACTAGCGCAAGAGACCCAGTACTTC.

J is TRBJ2-1 and V is TRBV10-1; 7 nucleotides line up with TRBD2. The CDR3 runs to 17 residues. CDR1 and CDR2 from the germline V gene are WNHNN and SYGVQD (reference sequence). V shed 0 bases, J shed 7 bases, and the junction held 12 bases outside the gene matches. The CDR3 DNA follows: TGCGCCAGCAGTGAGTCCAATGGACTAGGGTTAGGTAATGAGCAGTTCTTC. Amino acids: CASSESNGLGLGNEQFF.

J is TRBJ2-2 and V is TRBV5-6; tentative D call: TRBD1 (5 bases). This CDR3 is built from 16 residues. The V gene lost 4 bases and the J gene lost 1 base, with 14 bases spanning the gap. Germline CDR1 reads SGHDT; CDR2 reads YYEEEE. The CDR3 sequence: CASSTWGSQNTGELFF. Here the CDR3 DNA reads TGTGCCAGCAGCACCTGGGGCAGCCAGAACACCGGGGAGCTGTTTTTT.

The chain is built from TRBV6-6 and TRBJ1-1; weak D call: TRBD1 (6 bases). V lost 7 bases, J lost 4 bases, and 10 bases lay in between. This CDR3 is built from 12 residues. In germline, CDR1 is MNHNY, CDR2 SVGAGI (reference sequence). The CDR3 nucleotides read TGTGCCAGCACCCAGGGGTTCACTGAAGCTTTCTTT. This sequence encodes CASTQGFTEAFF.

The V gene is TRBV5-4, the J gene TRBJ1-1; no firm D call. This CDR3 has 13 residues. The germline CDR1 and CDR2 sequences are SGHNT and YYREEE (reference sequence). Trimming pared 0 bases from V and 1 base from J, leaving 4 bases between. The CDR3, as DNA: TGTGCCAGCAGCTTGGACAGGAACACTGAAGCTTTCTTT. As protein: CASSLDRNTEAFF.

The rearrangement uses TRBV7-9 and TRBJ2-7; 10 nucleotides align to TRBD1. This CDR3 is 15 amino acids long. Losses at the gene ends were 6 bases for V and 1 base for J; bases not matched to a gene: 6. Germline V lookup: CDR1 SEHNR, CDR2 FQNEAQ (reference sequence). In DNA form, the CDR3 reads TGTGCCAGCAGTCGACAGGGGGCCTATTCCTACGAGCAGTACTTC. Protein product: CASSRQGAYSYEQYF.

This CDR3 reads CASSGGGTLNQPQHF. The CDR3 DNA sequence: TGTGCCAGCAGCGGGGGAGGAACACTTAATCAGCCCCAGCATTTT. The chain employs TRBV7-9 and TRBJ1-5; D may be TRBD1 (5 bases). V was shortened by 5 bases and J by 4 bases, with 15 bases between the two germline ends. This CDR3 region has 15 residues. Looked up from germline, CDR1 is SEHNR and CDR2 is FQNEAQ (reference sequence).

This chain connects TRBV10-3 to TRBJ1-2; D unresolved. The CDR3 contains 16 residues. The V gene's germline CDR1 is ENHRY and CDR2 SYGVKD. V lost 6 bases and J 1 base, leaving 18 bases between the germline ends. The CDR3 region is CAISARTVVYNYGYTF. The CDR3 bases are TGTGCCATCAGCGCCCGAACAGTCGTTTATAACTATGGCTACACCTTC.

This sequence joins TRBV10-1 and TRBJ2-3; perhaps TRBD1 as D (6 bases). With 6 bases removed from V and 5 bases from J, the gap between germline ends came to 15 bases. Germline lookup yields CDR1 WNHNN and CDR2 SYGVQD (reference sequence). The CDR3 is 14 residues long. The CDR3 reads CASSLNLQGDTQYF. The CDR3 bases are TGCGCCAGCAGCCTAAACCTACAGGGAGATACGCAGTATTTT.